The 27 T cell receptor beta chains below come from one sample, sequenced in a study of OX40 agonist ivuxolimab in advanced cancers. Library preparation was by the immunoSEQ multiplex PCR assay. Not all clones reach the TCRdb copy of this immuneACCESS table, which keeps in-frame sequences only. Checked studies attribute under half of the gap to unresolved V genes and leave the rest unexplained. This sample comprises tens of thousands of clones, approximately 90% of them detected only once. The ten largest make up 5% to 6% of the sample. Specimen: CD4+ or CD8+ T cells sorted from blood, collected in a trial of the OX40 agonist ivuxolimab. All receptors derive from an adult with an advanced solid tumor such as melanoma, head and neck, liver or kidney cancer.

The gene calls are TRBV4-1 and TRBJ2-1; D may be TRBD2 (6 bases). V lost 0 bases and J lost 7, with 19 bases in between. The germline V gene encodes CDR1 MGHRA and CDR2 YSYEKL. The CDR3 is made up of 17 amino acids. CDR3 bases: TGCGCCAGCAGCCAAGATGTCGCGGCGGGATGGAAGAATGAGCAGTTCTTC. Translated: CASSQDVAAGWKNEQFF.

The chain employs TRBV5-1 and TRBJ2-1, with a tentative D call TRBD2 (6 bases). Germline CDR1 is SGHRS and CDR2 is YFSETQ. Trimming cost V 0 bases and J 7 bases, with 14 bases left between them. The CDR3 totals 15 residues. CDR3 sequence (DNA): TGCGCCAGCAGCTTGGCCGGGACTCCAAGGAATGAGCAGTTCTTC. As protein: CASSLAGTPRNEQFF.

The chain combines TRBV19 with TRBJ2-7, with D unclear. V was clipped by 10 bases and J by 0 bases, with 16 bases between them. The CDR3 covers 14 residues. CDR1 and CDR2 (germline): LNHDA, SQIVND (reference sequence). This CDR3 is CATARGITSYEQYF. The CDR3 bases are TGTGCCACCGCCCGCGGCATTACCTCCTACGAGCAGTACTTC.

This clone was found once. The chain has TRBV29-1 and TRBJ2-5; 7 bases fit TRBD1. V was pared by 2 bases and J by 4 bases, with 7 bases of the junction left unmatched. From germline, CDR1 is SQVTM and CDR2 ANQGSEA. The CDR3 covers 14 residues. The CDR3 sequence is CSVESQGWRETQYF. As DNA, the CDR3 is TGCAGCGTTGAATCACAGGGGTGGCGAGAGACCCAGTACTTC. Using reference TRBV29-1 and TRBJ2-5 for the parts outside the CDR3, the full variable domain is SAVISQKPSRDICQRGTSLTIQCQVDSQVTMMFWYRQQPGQSLTLIATANQGSEATYESGFVIDKFPISRPNLTFSTLTVSNMSPEDSSIYLCSVESQGWRETQYFGPGTRLLVL.

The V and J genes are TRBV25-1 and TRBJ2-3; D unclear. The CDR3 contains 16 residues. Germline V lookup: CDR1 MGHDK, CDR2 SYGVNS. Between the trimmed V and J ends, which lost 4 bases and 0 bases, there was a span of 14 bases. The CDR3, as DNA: TGTGCCAGCAGTGGGTTTAGCAGACCTAGCACAGATACGCAGTATTTT. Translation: CASSGFSRPSTDTQYF.

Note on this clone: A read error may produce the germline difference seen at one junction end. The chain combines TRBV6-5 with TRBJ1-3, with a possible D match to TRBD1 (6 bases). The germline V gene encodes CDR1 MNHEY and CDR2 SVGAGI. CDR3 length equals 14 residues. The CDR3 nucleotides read TGTGCCAGCATACCAAAAAGCGGGGGCAGTGGGATATCTTTT. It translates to CASIPKSGGSGISF.

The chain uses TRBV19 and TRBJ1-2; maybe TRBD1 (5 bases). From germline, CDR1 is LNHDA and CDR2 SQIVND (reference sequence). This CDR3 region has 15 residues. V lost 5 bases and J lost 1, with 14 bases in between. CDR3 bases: TGTGCCAGTAGTCCTAGAAGACAGAATAACTATGGCTACACCTTC. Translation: CASSPRRQNNYGYTF.

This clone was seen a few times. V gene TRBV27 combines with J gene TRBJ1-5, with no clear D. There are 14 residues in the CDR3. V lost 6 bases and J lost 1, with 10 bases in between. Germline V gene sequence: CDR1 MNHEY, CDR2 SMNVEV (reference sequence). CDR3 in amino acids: CASSEKLSNQPQHF. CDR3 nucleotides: TGTGCCAGCAGCGAAAAATTGAGCAATCAGCCCCAGCATTTT.

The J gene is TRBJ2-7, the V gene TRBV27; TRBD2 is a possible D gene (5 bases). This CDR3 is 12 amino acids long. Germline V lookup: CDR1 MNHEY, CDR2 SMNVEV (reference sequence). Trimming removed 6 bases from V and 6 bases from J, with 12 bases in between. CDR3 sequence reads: CASSGGGREQYF. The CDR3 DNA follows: TGTGCCAGCAGCGGAGGTGGGCGCGAGCAGTACTTC.

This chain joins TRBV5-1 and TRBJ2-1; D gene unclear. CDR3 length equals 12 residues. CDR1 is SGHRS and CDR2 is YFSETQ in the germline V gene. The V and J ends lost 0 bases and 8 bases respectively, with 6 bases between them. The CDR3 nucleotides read TGCGCCAGCAGCTTGGTGGTTGATGAGCAGTTCTTC. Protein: CASSLVVDEQFF. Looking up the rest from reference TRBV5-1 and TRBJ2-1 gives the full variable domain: KAGVTQTPRYLIKTRGQQVTLSCSPISGHRSVSWYQQTPGQGLQFLFEYFSETQRNKGNFPGRFSGRQFSNSRSEMNVSTLELGDSALYLCASSLVVDEQFFGPGTRLTVL.

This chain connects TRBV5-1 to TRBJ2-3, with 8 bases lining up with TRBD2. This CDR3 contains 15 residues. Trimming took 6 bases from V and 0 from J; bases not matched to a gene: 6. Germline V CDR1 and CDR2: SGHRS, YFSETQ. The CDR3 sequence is CASTPIAGSTDTQYF. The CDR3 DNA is TGCGCCAGCACCCCAATAGCGGGAAGCACAGATACGCAGTATTTT.

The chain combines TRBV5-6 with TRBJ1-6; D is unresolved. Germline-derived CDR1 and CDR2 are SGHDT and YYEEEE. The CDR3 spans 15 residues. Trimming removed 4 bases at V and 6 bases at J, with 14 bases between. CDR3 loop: CASSPPLSLNSPLHF. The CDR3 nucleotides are TGTGCCAGCAGCCCCCCGCTCAGCCTTAATTCACCCCTCCACTTT.

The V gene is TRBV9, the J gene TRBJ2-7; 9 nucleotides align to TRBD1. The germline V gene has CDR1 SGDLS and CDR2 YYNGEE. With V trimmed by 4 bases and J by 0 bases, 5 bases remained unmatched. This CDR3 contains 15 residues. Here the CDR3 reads CASSSHRGPSYEQYF. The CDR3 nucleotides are TGTGCCAGCAGCTCACACAGGGGGCCCTCCTACGAGCAGTACTTC.

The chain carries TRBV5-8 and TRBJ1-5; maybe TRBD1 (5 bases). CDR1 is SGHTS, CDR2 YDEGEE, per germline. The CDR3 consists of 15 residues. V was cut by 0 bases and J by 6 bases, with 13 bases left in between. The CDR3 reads CASSLAPRVPQPQHF. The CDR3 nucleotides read TGTGCCAGCAGCTTGGCCCCCAGGGTGCCTCAGCCCCAGCATTTT.

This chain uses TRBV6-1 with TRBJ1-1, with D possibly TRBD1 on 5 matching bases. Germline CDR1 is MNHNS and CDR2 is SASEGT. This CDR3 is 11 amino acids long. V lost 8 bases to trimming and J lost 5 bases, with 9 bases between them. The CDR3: CASGGRTEAFF. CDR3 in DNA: TGTGCCAGCGGGGGGAGGACTGAAGCTTTCTTT.

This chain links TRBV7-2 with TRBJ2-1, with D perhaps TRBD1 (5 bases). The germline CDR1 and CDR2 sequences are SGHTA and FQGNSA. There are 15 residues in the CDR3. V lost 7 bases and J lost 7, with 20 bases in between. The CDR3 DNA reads TGTGCCAGCATCCTGGACGTCTCCAGGGTGAATGAGCAGTTCTTC. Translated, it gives CASILDVSRVNEQFF.

The CDR3: CASSRISGQAGAAGSYEQYF. CDR3 DNA: TGCGCCAGCAGCCGAATTTCTGGACAGGCCGGAGCAGCGGGATCCTACGAGCAGTACTTC. The rearrangement links TRBV5-1 to TRBJ2-7; tentatively, D is TRBD1 or TRBD2 (7 bases each). The CDR3 has 20 residues. Trimming cost V 4 bases and J 1 base, with 30 bases left between them. Germline CDR1 reads SGHRS; CDR2 reads YFSETQ.

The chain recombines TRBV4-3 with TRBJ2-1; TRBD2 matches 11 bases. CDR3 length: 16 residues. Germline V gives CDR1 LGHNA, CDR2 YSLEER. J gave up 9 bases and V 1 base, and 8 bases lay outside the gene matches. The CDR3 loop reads CASSQGYSGRAGEQFF. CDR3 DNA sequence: TGCGCCAGCAGCCAAGGGTATAGCGGGAGGGCCGGTGAGCAGTTCTTC.

The CDR3 DNA reads as TGCAGCGTTGTGGGGAGGGGTTTGAACACTGAAGCTTTCTTT. It is translated as CSVVGRGLNTEAFF. This chain uses TRBV29-1 with TRBJ1-1; D is perhaps TRBD1 (5 bases). This CDR3 has 14 residues. The V end lost 4 bases, the J end lost 0 bases, and 12 bases lay between the germline ends. Germline assignment: CDR1 SQVTM and CDR2 ANQGSEA.

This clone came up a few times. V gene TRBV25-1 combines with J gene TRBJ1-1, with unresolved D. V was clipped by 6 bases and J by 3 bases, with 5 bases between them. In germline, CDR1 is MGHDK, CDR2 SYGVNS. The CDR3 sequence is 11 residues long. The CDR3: CASREDTEAFF. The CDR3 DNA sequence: TGTGCCAGCAGGGAAGACACTGAAGCTTTCTTT.

The CDR3 DNA reads as TGTGCCAGCAGCTTGACTAGCGGGAACACCGGGGAGCTGTTTTTT. It codes for CASSLTSGNTGELFF. V gene TRBV7-3 combines with J gene TRBJ2-2; 9 bases align to TRBD2. The CDR3 runs to 15 residues. Losses at the gene ends were 3 bases for V and 1 base for J; bases not matched to a gene: 0. Per the germline V gene, CDR1 is SGHTA and CDR2 is FQGTGA.

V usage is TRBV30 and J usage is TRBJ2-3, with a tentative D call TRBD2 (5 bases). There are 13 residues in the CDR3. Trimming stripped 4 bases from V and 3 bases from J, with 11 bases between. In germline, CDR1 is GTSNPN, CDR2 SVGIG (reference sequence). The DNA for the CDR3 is TGTGCCTGGAACGGGATGCAAACAGATACGCAGTATTTT. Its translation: CAWNGMQTDTQYF.

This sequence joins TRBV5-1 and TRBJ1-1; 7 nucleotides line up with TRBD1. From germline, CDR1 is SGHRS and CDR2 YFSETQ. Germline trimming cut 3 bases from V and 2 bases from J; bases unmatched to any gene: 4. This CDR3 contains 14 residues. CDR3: CASSSAGGNTEAFF. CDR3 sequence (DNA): TGCGCCAGCAGCTCGGCAGGGGGTAACACTGAAGCTTTCTTT.

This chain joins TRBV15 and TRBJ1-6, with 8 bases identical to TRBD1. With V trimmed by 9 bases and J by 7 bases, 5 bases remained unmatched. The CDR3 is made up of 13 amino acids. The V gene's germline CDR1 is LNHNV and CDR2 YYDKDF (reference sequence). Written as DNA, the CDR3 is TGTGCCACTTCGACAGGGGCGAATTCACCCCTCCACTTT. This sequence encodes CATSTGANSPLHF.

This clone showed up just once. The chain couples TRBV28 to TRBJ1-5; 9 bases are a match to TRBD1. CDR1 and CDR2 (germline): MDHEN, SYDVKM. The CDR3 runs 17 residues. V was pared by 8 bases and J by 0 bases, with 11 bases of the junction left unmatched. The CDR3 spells CASLTGQGTYSNQPQHF. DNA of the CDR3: TGTGCCAGCCTTACGGGACAGGGAACATATAGCAATCAGCCCCAGCATTTT.

The CDR3 DNA sequence: TGTGCCAGCAGCTTAGCAGCCACTCTGTACTTC. As protein: CASSLAATLYF. The chain is built from TRBV7-9 and TRBJ2-7; no firm D call. The germline V gene encodes CDR1 SEHNR and CDR2 FQNEAQ (reference sequence). V was trimmed by 0 bases and J by 12 bases, leaving 9 bases between them. CDR3 length: 11 amino acids.

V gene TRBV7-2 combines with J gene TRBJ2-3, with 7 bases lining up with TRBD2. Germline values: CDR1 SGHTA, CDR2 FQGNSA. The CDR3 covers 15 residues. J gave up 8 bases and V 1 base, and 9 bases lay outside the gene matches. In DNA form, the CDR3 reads TGTGCCAGCAGCTTAGGTCCTAGCGGAGCATTTACGCAGTATTTT. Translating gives CASSLGPSGAFTQYF. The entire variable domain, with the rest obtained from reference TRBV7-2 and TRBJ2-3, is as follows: GAGVSQSPSNKVTEKGKDVELRCDPISGHTALYWYRQSLGQGLEFLIYFQGNSAPDKSGLPSDRFSAERTGGSVSTLTIQRTQQEDSAVYLCASSLGPSGAFTQYFGPGTRLTVL.